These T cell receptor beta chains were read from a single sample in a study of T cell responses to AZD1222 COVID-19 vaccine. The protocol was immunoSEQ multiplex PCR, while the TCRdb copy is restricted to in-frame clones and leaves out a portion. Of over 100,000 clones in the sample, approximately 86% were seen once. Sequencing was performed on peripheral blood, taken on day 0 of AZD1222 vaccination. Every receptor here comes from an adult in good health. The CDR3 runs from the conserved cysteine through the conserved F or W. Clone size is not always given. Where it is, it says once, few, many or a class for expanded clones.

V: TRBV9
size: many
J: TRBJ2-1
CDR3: CASSVAYRGTYNEQFF

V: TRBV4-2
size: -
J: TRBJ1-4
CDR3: CASSLGTGGNLEKLFF

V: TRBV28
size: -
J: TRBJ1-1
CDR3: CASRIQGPRGTEAFF

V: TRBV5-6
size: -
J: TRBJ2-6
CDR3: CASSSYGTGALAGANVLTF

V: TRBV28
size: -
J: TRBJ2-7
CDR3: CASRLQGGDRGYYEQYF

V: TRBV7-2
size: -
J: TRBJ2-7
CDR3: CASSFRQGAGEQYF

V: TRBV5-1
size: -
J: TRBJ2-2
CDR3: CASSPGDVGGELFF

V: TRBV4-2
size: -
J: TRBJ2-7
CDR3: CASSQGLGYEQYF

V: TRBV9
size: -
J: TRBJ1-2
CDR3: CASSARQGAYGYTF

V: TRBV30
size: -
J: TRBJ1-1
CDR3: CAWSEARSGQGPEAFF

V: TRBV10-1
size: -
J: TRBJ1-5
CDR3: CASSDWRTGADQPQHF

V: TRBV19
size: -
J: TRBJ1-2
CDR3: CASSIRTGYGYTF

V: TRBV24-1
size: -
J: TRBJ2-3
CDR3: CATSLPGLASTDTQYF

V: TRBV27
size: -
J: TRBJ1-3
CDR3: CASREGRGNTIYF

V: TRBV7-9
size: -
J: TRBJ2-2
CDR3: CASSLIKVGDRGATGELFF

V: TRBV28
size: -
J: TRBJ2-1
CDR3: CASSQAGGQRNEQFF

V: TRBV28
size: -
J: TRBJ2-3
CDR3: CASRSQSGSVTDTQYF

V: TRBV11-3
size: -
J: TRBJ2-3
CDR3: CASSSHTDTQYF

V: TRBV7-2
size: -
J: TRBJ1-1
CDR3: CASSTQGRGDTEAFF

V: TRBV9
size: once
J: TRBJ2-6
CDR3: CASSVPRGQGASGANVLTF

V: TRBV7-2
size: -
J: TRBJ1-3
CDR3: CASSLGGLGNTIYF

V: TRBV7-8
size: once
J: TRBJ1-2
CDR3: CASSLEETDYGYTF

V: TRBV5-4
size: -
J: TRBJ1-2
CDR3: CASSMTGLGFYGYTF

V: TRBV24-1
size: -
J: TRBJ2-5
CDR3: CATSDPRGGDQETQYF

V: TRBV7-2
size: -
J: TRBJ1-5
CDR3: CASTDYSNQPQHF

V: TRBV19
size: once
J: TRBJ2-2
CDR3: CASSIGRGQGTGELFF

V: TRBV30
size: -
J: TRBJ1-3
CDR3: CAWSQGRSGNTIYF